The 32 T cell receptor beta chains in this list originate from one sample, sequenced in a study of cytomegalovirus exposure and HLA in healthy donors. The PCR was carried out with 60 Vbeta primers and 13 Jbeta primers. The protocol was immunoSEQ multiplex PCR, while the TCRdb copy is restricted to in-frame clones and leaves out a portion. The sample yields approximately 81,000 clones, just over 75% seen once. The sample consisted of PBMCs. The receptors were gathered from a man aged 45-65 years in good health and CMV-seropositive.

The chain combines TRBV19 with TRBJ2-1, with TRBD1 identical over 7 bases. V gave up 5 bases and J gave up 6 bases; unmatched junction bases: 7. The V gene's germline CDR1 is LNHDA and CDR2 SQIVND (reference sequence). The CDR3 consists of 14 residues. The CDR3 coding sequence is TGTGCCAGTAGTGAGCGGACAGGTCCCAATGAGCAGTTCTTC. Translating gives CASSERTGPNEQFF.

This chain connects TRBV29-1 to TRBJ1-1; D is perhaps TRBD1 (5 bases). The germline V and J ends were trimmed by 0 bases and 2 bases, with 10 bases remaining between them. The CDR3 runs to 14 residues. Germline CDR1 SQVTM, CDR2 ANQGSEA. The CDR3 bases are TGCAGCGTTGAAGATATTAGGGGCAACACTGAAGCTTTCTTT. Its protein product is CSVEDIRGNTEAFF.

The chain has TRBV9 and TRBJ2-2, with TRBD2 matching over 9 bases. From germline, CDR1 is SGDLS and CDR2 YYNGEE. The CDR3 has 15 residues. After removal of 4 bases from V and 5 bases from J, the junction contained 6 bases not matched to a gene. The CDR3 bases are TGTGCCAGCAGCATTAGCGGGAGCATAACCGGGGAGCTGTTTTTT. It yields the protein CASSISGSITGELFF.

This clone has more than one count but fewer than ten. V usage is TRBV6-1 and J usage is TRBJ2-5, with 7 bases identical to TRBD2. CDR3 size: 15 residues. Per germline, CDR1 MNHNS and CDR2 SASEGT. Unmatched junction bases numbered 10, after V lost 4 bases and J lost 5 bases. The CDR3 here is CASSVWGGSSETQYF. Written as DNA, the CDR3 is TGTGCCAGCAGTGTCTGGGGGGGGAGTTCGGAGACCCAGTACTTC.

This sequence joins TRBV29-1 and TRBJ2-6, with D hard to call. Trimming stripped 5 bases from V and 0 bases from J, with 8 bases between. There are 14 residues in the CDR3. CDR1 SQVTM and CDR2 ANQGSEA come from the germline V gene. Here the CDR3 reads CSVTSSSGANVLTF. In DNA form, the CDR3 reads TGCAGCGTTACGTCCAGCTCTGGGGCCAACGTCCTGACTTTC.

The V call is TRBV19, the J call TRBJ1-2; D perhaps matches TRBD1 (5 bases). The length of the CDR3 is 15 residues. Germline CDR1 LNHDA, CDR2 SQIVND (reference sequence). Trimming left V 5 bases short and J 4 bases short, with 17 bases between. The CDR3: CASSARDSLSYGYTF. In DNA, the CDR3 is TGTGCCAGTAGTGCCCGGGACTCACTGTCCTATGGCTACACCTTC.

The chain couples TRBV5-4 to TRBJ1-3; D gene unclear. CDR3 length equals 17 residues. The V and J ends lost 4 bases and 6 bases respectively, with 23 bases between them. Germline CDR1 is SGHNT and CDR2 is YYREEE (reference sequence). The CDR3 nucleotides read TGTGCCAGCAGCCCAGCCCCGGGAGCACCTCCTCCAAACACCATATATTTT. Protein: CASSPAPGAPPPNTIYF.

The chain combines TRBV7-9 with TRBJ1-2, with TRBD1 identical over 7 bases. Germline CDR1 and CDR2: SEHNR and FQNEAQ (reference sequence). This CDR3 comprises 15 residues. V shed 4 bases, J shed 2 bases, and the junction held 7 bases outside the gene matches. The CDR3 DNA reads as TGTGCCAGCAGCTCACCGGGACAGACCAACTATGGCTACACCTTC. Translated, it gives CASSSPGQTNYGYTF.

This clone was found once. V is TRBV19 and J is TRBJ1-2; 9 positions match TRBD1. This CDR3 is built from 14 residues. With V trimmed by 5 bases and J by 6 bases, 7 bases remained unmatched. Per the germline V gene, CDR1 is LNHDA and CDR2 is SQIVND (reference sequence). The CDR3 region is CASSSTGGVDGYTF. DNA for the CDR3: TGTGCCAGTAGTTCGACAGGGGGAGTCGATGGCTACACCTTC.

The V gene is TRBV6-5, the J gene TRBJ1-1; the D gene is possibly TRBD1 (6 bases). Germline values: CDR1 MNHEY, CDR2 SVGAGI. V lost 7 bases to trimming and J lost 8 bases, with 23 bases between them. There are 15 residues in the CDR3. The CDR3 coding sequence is TGTGCCAGCACACCTCGGGGGGCCGCACCCCGGGAAGCTTTCTTT. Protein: CASTPRGAAPREAFF.

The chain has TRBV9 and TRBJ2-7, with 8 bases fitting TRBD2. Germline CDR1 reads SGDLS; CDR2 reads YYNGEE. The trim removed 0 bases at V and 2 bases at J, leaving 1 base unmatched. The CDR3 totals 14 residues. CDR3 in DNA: TGTGCCAGCAGCGTAGCGGGAGGGCCCTACGAGCAGTACTTC. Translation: CASSVAGGPYEQYF.

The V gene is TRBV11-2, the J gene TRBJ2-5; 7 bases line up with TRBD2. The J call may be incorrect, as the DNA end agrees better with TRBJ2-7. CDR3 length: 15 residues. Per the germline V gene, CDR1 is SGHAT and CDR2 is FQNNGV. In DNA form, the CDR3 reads TGTGCCAGCAGTGTAGCTAGCGGATCATCCTACGAGCAGTACTTC. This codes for CASSVASGSSYEQYF.

The CDR3 nucleotides read TGCGCCAGCAGCCTGGGGCAAGTGTCAAGCACTGAAGCTTTCTTT. Its protein is CASSLGQVSSTEAFF. The chain employs TRBV5-1 and TRBJ1-1; D may be TRBD1 (5 bases). V was trimmed by 4 bases and J by 4 bases, leaving 17 bases between them. CDR1 SGHRS and CDR2 YFSETQ come from the germline V gene. The CDR3 runs to 15 residues.

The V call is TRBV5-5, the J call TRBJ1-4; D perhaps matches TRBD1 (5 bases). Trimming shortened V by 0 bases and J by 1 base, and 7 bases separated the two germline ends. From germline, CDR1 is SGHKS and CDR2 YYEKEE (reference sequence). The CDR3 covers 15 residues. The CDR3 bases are TGTGCCAGCAGCTTGGGACAGTTAACTAATGAAAAACTGTTTTTT. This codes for CASSLGQLTNEKLFF.

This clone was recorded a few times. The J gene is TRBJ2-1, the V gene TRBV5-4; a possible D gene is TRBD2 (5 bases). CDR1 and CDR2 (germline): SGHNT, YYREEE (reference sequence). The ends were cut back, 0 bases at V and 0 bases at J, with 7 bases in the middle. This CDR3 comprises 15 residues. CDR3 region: CASSLGSGSYNEQFF. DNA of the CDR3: TGTGCCAGCAGCTTGGGGAGCGGCTCCTACAATGAGCAGTTCTTC.

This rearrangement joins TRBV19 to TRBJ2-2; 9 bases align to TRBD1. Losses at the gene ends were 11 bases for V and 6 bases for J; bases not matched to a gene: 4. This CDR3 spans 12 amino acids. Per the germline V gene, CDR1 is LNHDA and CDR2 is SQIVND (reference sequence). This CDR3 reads CAGGQGAGELFF. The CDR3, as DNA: TGTGCCGGGGGACAGGGCGCCGGGGAGCTGTTTTTT.

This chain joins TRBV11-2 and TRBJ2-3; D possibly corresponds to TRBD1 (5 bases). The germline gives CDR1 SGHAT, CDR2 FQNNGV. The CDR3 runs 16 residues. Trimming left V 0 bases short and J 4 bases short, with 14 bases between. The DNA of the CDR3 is TGTGCCAGCAGCTTAGACCCAGGGTATCGTCCAGATACGCAGTATTTT. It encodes CASSLDPGYRPDTQYF.

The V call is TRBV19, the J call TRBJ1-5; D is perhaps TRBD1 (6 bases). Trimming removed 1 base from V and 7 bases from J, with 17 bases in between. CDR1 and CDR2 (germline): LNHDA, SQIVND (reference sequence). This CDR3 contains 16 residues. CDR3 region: CASSIGGRGWEQPQHF. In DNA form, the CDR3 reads TGTGCCAGTAGTATAGGTGGCAGGGGATGGGAACAGCCCCAGCATTTT.

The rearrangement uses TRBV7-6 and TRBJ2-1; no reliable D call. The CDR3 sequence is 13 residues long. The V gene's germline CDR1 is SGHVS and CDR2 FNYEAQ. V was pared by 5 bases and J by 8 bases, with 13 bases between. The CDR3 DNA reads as TGTGCCAGCAGCCATATGGCTGCGGATGAGCAGTTCTTC. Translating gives CASSHMAADEQFF.

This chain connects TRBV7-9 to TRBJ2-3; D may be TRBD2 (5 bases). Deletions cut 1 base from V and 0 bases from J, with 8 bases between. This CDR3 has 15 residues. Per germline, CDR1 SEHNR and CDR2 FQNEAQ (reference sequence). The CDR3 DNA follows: TGTGCCAGCAGCTTAGATCCGGGAAGCACAGATACGCAGTATTTT. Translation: CASSLDPGSTDTQYF. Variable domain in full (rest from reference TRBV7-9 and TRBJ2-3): DTGVSQNPRHKITKRGQNVTFRCDPISEHNRLYWYRQTLGQGPEFLTYFQNEAQLEKSRLLSDRFSAERPKGSFSTLEIQRTEQGDSAMYLCASSLDPGSTDTQYFGPGTRLTVL.

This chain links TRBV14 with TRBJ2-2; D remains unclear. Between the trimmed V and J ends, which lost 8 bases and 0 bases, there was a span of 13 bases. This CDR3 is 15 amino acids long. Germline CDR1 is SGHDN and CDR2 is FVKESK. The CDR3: CASGARVTNTGELFF. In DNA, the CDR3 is TGTGCCAGCGGCGCACGGGTTACGAACACCGGGGAGCTGTTTTTT.

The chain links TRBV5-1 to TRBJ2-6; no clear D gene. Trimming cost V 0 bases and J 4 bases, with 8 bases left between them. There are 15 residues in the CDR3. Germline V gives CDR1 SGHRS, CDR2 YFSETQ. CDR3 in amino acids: CASSLGGAGANVLTF. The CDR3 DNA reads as TGCGCCAGCAGCTTGGGCGGCGCCGGGGCCAACGTCCTGACTTTC.

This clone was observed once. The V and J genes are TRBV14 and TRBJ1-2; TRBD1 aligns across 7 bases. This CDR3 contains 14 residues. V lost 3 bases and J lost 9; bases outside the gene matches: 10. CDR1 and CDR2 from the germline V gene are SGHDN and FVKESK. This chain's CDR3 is CASSQPGQPSSYTF. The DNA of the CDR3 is TGTGCCAGCAGCCAGCCGGGACAGCCCTCGAGCTACACCTTC. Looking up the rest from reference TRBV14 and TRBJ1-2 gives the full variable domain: EAGVTQFPSHSVIEKGQTVTLRCDPISGHDNLYWYRRVMGKEIKFLLHFVKESKQDESGMPNNRFLAERTGGTYSTLKVQPAELEDSGVYFCASSQPGQPSSYTFGSGTRLTVV.

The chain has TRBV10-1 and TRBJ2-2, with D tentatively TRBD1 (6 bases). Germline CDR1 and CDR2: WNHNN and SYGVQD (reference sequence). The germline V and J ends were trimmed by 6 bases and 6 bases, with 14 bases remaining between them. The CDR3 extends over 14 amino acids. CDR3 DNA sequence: TGCGCCAGCAGCCAGGGGTCCTTCCCCGGGGAGCTGTTTTTT. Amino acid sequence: CASSQGSFPGELFF.

The CDR3 region has the DNA TGTGCCAGCAGCGTAGGGCCCACTAGCAGAAACACCGGGGAGCTGTTTTTT. It translates to CASSVGPTSRNTGELFF. V gene TRBV9 combines with J gene TRBJ2-2, with a tentative D call TRBD2 (6 bases). CDR3 length: 17 amino acids. Germline V gives CDR1 SGDLS, CDR2 YYNGEE. Trimming pared 0 bases from V and 2 bases from J, leaving 14 bases between. The full variable domain, in which reference TRBV9 and TRBJ2-2 provide the parts outside the CDR3, is DSGVTQTPKHLITATGQRVTLRCSPRSGDLSVYWYQQSLDQGLQFLIQYYNGEERAKGNILERFSAQQFPDLHSELNLSSLELGDSALYFCASSVGPTSRNTGELFFGEGSRLTVL.

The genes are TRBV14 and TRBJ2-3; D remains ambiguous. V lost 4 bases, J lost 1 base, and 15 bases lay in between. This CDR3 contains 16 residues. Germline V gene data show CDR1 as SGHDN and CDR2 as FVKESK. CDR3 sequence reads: CASSPNTVSRTDTQYF. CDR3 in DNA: TGTGCCAGCAGCCCGAATACGGTTTCGCGCACAGATACGCAGTATTTT.

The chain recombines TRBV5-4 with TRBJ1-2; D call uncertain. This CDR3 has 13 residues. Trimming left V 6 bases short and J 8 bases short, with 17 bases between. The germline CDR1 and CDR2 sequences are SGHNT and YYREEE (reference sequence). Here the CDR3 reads CASTPGYTVGYTF. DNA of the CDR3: TGTGCCAGCACACCGGGATATACGGTCGGCTACACCTTC.

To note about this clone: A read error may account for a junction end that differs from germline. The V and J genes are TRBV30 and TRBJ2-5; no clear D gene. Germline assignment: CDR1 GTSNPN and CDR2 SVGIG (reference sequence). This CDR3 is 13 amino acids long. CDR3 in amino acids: CTWSVRRWETQYF. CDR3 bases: TGTACCTGGAGTGTGCGTAGATGGGAGACCCAGTACTTC. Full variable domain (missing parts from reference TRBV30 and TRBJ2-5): SQTIHQWPATLVQPVGSPLSLECTVEGTSNPNLYWYRQAAGRGLQLLFYSVGIGQISSEVPQNLSASRPQDRQFILSSKKLLLSDSGFYLCTWSVRRWETQYFGPGTRLLVL.

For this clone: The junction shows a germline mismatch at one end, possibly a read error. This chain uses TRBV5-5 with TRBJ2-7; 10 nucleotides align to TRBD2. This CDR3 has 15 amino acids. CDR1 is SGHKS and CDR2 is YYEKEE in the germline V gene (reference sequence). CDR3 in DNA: TGTGCCAGCAGTTTGGGACTAGCGTTCTCCTACGAGCAGTACTTC. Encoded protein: CASSLGLAFSYEQYF. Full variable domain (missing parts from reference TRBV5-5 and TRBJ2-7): DAGVTQSPTHLIKTRGQQVTLRCSPISGHKSVSWYQQVLGQGPQFIFQYYEKEERGRGNFPDRFSARQFPNYSSELNVNALLLGDSALYLCASSLGLAFSYEQYFGPGTRLTVT.

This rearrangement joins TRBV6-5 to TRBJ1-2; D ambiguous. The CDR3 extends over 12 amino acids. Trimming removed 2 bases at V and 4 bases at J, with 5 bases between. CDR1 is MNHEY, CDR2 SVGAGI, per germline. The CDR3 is CASSYDSYGYTF. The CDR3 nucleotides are TGTGCCAGCAGTTACGACTCCTATGGCTACACCTTC.

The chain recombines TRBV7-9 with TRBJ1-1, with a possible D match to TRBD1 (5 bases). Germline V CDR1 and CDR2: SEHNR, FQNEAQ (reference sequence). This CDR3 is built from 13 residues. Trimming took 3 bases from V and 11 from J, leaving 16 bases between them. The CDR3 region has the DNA TGTGCCAGCAGCTTCCGCTCAGGGTACTGGGCTTTCTTT. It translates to CASSFRSGYWAFF.

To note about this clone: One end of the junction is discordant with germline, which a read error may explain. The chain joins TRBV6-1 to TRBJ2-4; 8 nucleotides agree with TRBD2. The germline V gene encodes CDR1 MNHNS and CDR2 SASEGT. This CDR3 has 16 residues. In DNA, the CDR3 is TGTGCCAGCAGTGAAATCCTAGCGGGTCTCAAAAACAGTCAGTACTTC. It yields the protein CASSEILAGLKNSQYF.